This T cell receptor (beta chain) originates from a study of cytomegalovirus exposure and HLA in healthy donors. Study conclusions and caveats: Investigators reported 164 TCR beta chains as tied to cytomegalovirus. V- and J-gene trimming of TCR beta was linked (in a later analysis) to a missense DCLRE1C variant.

Both 60 Vbeta primers and 13 Jbeta primers went into the PCR. Generated by immunoSEQ multiplex PCR, the TCRdb table keeps only in-frame clones and is missing some. The sample lists approximately 190,000 clones; about four fifths were seen once. In regard to this clone: Antigen: not known.

The CDR3 is 15 residues long. CDR1 is SGHRS and CDR2 is YFSETQ in the germline V gene. The V end was cut by 1 base, the J end by 4 bases, with 11 bases between. Input material: PBMCs. V usage is TRBV5-1 and J usage is TRBJ2-2; D gene unclear. This clonotype was sampled from a woman aged 25 to 39 in good health and CMV-seropositive. As DNA, the CDR3 is TGCGCCAGCAGCTTGTACCAGACTGGCACCGGGGAGCTGTTTTTT. Its protein is CASSLYQTGTGELFF.